This TCR beta chain comes out of a study of regulatory T cells in long-lasting Graves disease. The study, taken as a whole, reports: Small sample size may have lowered accuracy.

V was cut by 5 bases and J by 2 bases, with 19 bases left in between. This CDR3 has 16 residues. Per germline, CDR1 MDHEN and CDR2 SYDVKM. Arm-PCR of CDR3 regions with iRepertoire HTBI primers generated TCR beta libraries. Using its own MiXCR run on the multiplex PCR reads, TCRdb lists one record per CDR3 protein. The data hold roughly 410,000 distinct CDR3 sequences, with about 15% observed a single time. Time point here: newly diagnosed GD, antithyroid drugs for less than 3 months. Preparation of the TCR library used RNA extracted from PBMCs. This clonotype showed up many times. What it binds is unknown. These records were also assigned to another study, of T cells in Graves' hyperthyroidism and ophthalmopathy.

J is TRBJ2-7 and V is TRBV28; either TRBD1 or TRBD2 may supply D (6 bases each). This clonotype was obtained from a woman aged 40 to 50 with Graves disease. The material sequenced was peripheral blood mononuclear cells (PBMCs), taken at new diagnosis, from a patient treated with antithyroid drugs. CDR3 amino acids: CASSTPGGAGAYEQYF. CDR3 sequence (DNA): TGTGCCAGCAGTACGCCCGGGGGCGCGGGTGCCTACGAGCAGTACTTC. The variable domain in full, with the rest retrieved from reference TRBV28 and TRBJ2-7, is DVKVTQSSRYLVKRTGEKVFLECVQDMDHENMFWYRQDPGLGLRLIYFSYDVKMKEKGDIPEGYSVSREKKERFSLILESASTNQTSMYLCASSTPGGAGAYEQYFGPGTRLTVT.